This T cell receptor beta chain derives from a study of T cells in Graves' hyperthyroidism and ophthalmopathy. PBMCs were collected from an approximately 10 ml volume of fresh peripheral blood. TCR beta CDR3 regions were amplified from RNA transcripts. With the HTBI primer set, the TCR CDR3 went through a first round of RT-PCR. TCRdb fed the multiplex PCR reads into MiXCR, producing one record per CDR3 protein. This sample has around 620,000 distinct CDR3 sequences; roughly 17% occur once, and the top ten carry approximately 3.8%. V gave up 6 bases and J gave up 6 bases; unmatched junction bases: 6. This CDR3 contains 13 residues. Germline V gene lookup returns CDR1 SQVTM and CDR2 ANQGSEA.

The specimen sequenced was blood. The receptor was derived from a woman younger than 45 with Graves' hyperthyroidism. The chain links TRBV29-1 to TRBJ2-4; 9 bases match TRBD1. The CDR3 DNA reads as TGCAGCGTCCTAGGGACAGGGCTAAACATTCAGTACTTC. It translates to CSVLGTGLNIQYF.